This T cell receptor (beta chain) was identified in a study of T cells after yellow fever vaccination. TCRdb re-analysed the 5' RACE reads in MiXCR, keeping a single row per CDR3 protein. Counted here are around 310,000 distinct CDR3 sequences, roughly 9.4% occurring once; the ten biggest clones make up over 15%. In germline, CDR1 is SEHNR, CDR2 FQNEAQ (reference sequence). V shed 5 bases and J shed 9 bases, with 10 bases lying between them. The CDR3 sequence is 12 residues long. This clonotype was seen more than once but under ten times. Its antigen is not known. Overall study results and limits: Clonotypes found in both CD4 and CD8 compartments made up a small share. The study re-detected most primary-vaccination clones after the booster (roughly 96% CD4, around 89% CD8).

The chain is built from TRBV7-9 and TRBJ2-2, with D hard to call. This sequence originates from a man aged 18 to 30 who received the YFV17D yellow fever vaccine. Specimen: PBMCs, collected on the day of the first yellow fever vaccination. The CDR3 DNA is TGTGCCAGCAGCCGCCGTGACAGGGAGCTGTTTTTT. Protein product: CASSRRDRELFF.